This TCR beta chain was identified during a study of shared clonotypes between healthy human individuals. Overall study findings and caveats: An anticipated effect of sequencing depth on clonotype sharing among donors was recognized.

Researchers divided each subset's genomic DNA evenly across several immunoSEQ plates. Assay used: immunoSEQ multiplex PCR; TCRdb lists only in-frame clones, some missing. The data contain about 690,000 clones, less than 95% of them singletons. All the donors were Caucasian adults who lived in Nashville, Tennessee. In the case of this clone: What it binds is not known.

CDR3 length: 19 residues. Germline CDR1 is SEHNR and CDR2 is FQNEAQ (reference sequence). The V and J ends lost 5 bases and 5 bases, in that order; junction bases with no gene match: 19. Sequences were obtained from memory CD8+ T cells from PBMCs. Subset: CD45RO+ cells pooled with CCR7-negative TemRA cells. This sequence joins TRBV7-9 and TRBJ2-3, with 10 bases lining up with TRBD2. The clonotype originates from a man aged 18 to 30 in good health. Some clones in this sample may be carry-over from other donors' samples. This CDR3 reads CASSPRSGRARFRRDTQYF. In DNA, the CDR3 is TGTGCCAGCAGCCCCCGCAGCGGGAGGGCCAGGTTCCGAAGAGATACGCAGTATTTT.